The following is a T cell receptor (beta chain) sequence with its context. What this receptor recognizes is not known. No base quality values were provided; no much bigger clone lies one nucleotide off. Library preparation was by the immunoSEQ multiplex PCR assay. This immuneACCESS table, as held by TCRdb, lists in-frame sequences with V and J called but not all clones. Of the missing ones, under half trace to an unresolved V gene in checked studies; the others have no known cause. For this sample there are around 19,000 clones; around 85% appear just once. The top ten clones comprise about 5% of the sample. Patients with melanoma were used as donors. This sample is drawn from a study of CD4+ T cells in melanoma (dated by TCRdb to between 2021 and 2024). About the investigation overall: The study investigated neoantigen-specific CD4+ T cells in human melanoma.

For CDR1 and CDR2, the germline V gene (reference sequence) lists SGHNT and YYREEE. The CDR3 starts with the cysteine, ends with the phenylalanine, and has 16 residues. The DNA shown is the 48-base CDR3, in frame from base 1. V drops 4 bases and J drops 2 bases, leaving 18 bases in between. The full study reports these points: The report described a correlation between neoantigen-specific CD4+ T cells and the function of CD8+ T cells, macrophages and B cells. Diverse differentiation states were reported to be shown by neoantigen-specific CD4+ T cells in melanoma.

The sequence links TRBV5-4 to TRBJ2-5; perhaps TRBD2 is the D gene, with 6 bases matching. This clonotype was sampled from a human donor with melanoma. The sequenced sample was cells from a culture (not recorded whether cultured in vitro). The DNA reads TGTGCCAGCAGCCCTAGGCCGGGACTGGATCAAGAGACCCAGTACTTC. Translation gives CASSPRPGLDQETQYF.